This TCR beta chain was observed in a study of T-cell reconstitution after alpha-beta-depleted transplantation in children. Library preparation (for TCRbeta) was performed with unique molecular identifiers. TCRdb used MiXCR to reprocess the PCR reads, holding one entry per CDR3 protein. The sample records around 670,000 distinct CDR3 sequences, about an eighth being singletons. This clonotype was observed a few times. Its antigen is undetermined. Study-wide points: Reportedly, only several hundred clones from non-depleted graft cells drove alpha-beta T-cell counts at about two months.

The CDR3 is 19 amino acids. CDR1 is SGHAT, CDR2 FQDESV, per germline (reference sequence). The ends lost 5 bases at V and 4 bases at J; junction bases unmatched: 18. The chain is built from TRBV11-1 and TRBJ2-2; 8 bases agree with TRBD1. This sequence originates from a girl aged 2 to 9 with congenital amegakaryocytic thrombocytopenia, due to receive a stem cell transplant. Sequencing was performed on PBMCs, taken before TCRalphabeta/CD19-depleted stem cell transplant. The CDR3 DNA reads as TGTGCCAGCAGCACCCGTAGGACAGGGACAACTTATCGCACCGGGGAGCTGTTTTTT. It codes for CASSTRRTGTTYRTGELFF.